These 16 T cell receptor beta chains originate from one sample sequenced in a study of technical replicates of blood from several donors. Sequenced by immunoSEQ multiplex PCR; TCRdb stores in-frame clones only, minus some. The sample shows some 77,000 clones, just under 95% of them seen only once. The sequenced sample consisted of T cells isolated from PBMCs. These receptors all come from a human donor in good health.

The rearrangement uses TRBV27 and TRBJ2-7; 10 bases fit TRBD2. Germline V gene sequence: CDR1 MNHEY, CDR2 SMNVEV (reference sequence). CDR3 length equals 16 residues. V was clipped by 4 bases and J by 0 bases; unmatched bases: 6. The CDR3 nucleotides read TGTGCCAGCAGTTCAGGACTAGCGGTGAGCTCCTACGAGCAGTACTTC. Protein product: CASSSGLAVSSYEQYF.

The chain carries TRBV5-5 and TRBJ1-2, with a tentative D call TRBD1 (6 bases). The V end lost 4 bases, the J end lost 4 bases, and 20 bases lay between the germline ends. CDR1 and CDR2 from the germline V gene are SGHKS and YYEKEE (reference sequence). CDR3 length equals 16 residues. The CDR3 spells CASSTSQGGGIYGYTF. CDR3 sequence (DNA): TGTGCCAGCAGCACCTCACAGGGAGGGGGAATCTATGGCTACACCTTC.

This clone came up once. CDR3 nucleotide sequence: TGTGCCAGCAGTTACTCGGGGGGGGCAACCGGGGAGCTGTTTTTT. Protein product: CASSYSGGATGELFF. The J gene is TRBJ2-2, the V gene TRBV6-5; a possible D gene is TRBD2 (7 bases). Germline V gene lookup returns CDR1 MNHEY and CDR2 SVGAGI. Trimming cost V 0 bases and J 5 bases, with 10 bases left between them. The CDR3 length is 15 residues.

The chain carries TRBV30 and TRBJ2-1, with 12 nucleotides matching TRBD2. Germline CDR1 reads GTSNPN; CDR2 reads SVGIG (reference sequence). The V and J ends lost 2 bases and 10 bases, in that order; junction bases with no gene match: 9. This CDR3 comprises 15 residues. CDR3 nucleotides: TGTGCCTGGAGTTTGGGACTAGCGGGTGTTGAAGAGCAGTTCTTC. The encoded protein is CAWSLGLAGVEEQFF.

This clone occurred once. V gene TRBV9 combines with J gene TRBJ2-7; 9 nucleotides line up with TRBD1. J was trimmed by 1 base and V by 3 bases; bases with no gene match: 8. Germline V lookup: CDR1 SGDLS, CDR2 YYNGEE. CDR3 length: 16 amino acids. This chain's CDR3 is CASSGNSGTGSYEQYF. The CDR3 nucleotides are TGTGCCAGCAGCGGGAACTCCGGGACAGGGTCCTACGAGCAGTACTTC. Based on the CDR3 plus reference TRBV9 and TRBJ2-7, the full variable domain is DSGVTQTPKHLITATGQRVTLRCSPRSGDLSVYWYQQSLDQGLQFLIQYYNGEERAKGNILERFSAQQFPDLHSELNLSSLELGDSALYFCASSGNSGTGSYEQYFGPGTRLTVT.

The chain uses TRBV5-4 and TRBJ1-5, with 10 positions matching TRBD1. CDR1 is SGHNT, CDR2 YYREEE, per germline (reference sequence). The V and J ends lost 0 bases and 7 bases, in that order; junction bases with no gene match: 4. The CDR3 spans 15 residues. CDR3 loop: CASSLGTGGGQPQHF. In DNA form, the CDR3 reads TGTGCCAGCAGCTTGGGGACAGGGGGTGGGCAGCCCCAGCATTTT.

The rearrangement links TRBV5-1 to TRBJ2-7, with D possibly being TRBD1 (6 bases). Germline CDR1 is SGHRS and CDR2 is YFSETQ. This CDR3 region has 13 residues. The V gene lost 0 bases and the J gene lost 5 bases, with 9 bases spanning the gap. CDR3 DNA: TGCGCCAGCAGCTTGGGACAGGACCACGAGCAGTACTTC. Encoded protein: CASSLGQDHEQYF.

The rearrangement joins TRBV7-3 to TRBJ2-1; 7 positions agree with TRBD1. V shed 5 bases, J shed 4 bases, and the junction held 5 bases outside the gene matches. CDR1 and CDR2 from the germline V gene are SGHTA and FQGTGA. The CDR3 is 14 residues long. This CDR3 reads CASSPDREYNEQFF. DNA of the CDR3: TGTGCCAGCAGCCCCGACAGGGAGTACAATGAGCAGTTCTTC. The full variable domain, completed using reference TRBV7-3 and TRBJ2-1, is GAGVSQTPSNKVTEKGKYVELRCDPISGHTALYWYRQSLGQGPEFLIYFQGTGAADDSGLPNDRFFAVRPEGSVSTLKIQRTERGDSAVYLCASSPDREYNEQFFGPGTRLTVL.

V gene TRBV15 combines with J gene TRBJ2-1; TRBD2 might be the D (6 bases). The length of the CDR3 is 16 residues. Germline CDR1 and CDR2: LNHNV and YYDKDF (reference sequence). V dropped 0 bases and J dropped 4 bases, with 13 bases sitting between them. CDR3 bases: TGTGCCACCAGCAGAGATCTTCTAGCGCTATACAATGAGCAGTTCTTC. Its protein product is CATSRDLLALYNEQFF.

The chain joins TRBV19 to TRBJ2-3, with a weak D call TRBD2 (5 bases). The CDR3 runs to 15 residues. V lost 5 bases and J 5 bases, leaving 17 bases between the germline ends. CDR1 and CDR2 (germline): LNHDA, SQIVND (reference sequence). CDR3 sequence (DNA): TGTGCCAGTAGTCCCCGACTACACGCACTAGATACGCAGTATTTT. Encoded protein: CASSPRLHALDTQYF.

This clone appeared a single time. This chain connects TRBV11-3 to TRBJ2-2, with 7 bases lining up with TRBD2. V shed 8 bases and J 4 bases; nucleotides not matched to a gene: 1. The CDR3 extends over 12 amino acids. Germline values: CDR1 SGHNT, CDR2 YENEEA. CDR3 protein: CASGRVTGELFF. The CDR3 nucleotides read TGTGCCAGCGGGAGGGTCACCGGGGAGCTGTTTTTT.

The chain employs TRBV6-1 and TRBJ1-5; D is unclear. The CDR3 has 14 amino acids. The germline V and J ends were trimmed by 0 bases and 2 bases, with 5 bases remaining between them. Germline loops: CDR1 MNHNS, CDR2 SASEGT. The CDR3 region is CASSEAHRNQPQHF. The DNA of the CDR3 is TGTGCCAGCAGTGAAGCCCATCGCAATCAGCCCCAGCATTTT.

This chain uses TRBV9 with TRBJ1-3; 7 nucleotides align to TRBD1. Germline V gene sequence: CDR1 SGDLS, CDR2 YYNGEE. With V trimmed by 4 bases and J by 0 bases, 7 bases remained unmatched. The CDR3 contains 16 residues. DNA for the CDR3: TGTGCCAGCAGCCCACAGGGGACCCTCTCTGGAAACACCATATATTTT. It specifies CASSPQGTLSGNTIYF. The whole variable domain, remainder taken from reference TRBV9 and TRBJ1-3, is DSGVTQTPKHLITATGQRVTLRCSPRSGDLSVYWYQQSLDQGLQFLIQYYNGEERAKGNILERFSAQQFPDLHSELNLSSLELGDSALYFCASSPQGTLSGNTIYFGEGSWLTVV.

The CDR3 here is CASSLGQLAGLNTDTQYF. The CDR3 DNA follows: TGTGCCAGCAGCTTAGGCCAATTGGCGGGACTAAACACAGATACGCAGTATTTT. This chain joins TRBV11-2 and TRBJ2-3; 7 bases align to TRBD2. Germline V CDR1 and CDR2: SGHAT, FQNNGV. J gave up 2 bases and V 1 base, and 12 bases lay outside the gene matches. The CDR3 totals 18 residues.

The V gene is TRBV7-9, the J gene TRBJ2-1; 8 nucleotides agree with TRBD2. The trim removed 5 bases at V and 4 bases at J, leaving 10 bases unmatched. This CDR3 comprises 16 residues. Germline V lookup: CDR1 SEHNR, CDR2 FQNEAQ (reference sequence). CDR3 coding DNA: TGTGCCAGCAGCCCGCCACTAGCGGAGCTTTACAATGAGCAGTTCTTC. Protein sequence: CASSPPLAELYNEQFF.

The CDR3 DNA reads as TGTGCCAGCAGCTTAGCGCTGTACGGGGGCACTGAAGCTTTCTTT. It encodes CASSLALYGGTEAFF. This chain joins TRBV7-6 and TRBJ1-1, with D perhaps TRBD1 (5 bases). V was clipped by 0 bases and J by 4 bases, with 12 bases between them. The germline CDR1 and CDR2 sequences are SGHVS and FNYEAQ. CDR3 length: 15 amino acids.